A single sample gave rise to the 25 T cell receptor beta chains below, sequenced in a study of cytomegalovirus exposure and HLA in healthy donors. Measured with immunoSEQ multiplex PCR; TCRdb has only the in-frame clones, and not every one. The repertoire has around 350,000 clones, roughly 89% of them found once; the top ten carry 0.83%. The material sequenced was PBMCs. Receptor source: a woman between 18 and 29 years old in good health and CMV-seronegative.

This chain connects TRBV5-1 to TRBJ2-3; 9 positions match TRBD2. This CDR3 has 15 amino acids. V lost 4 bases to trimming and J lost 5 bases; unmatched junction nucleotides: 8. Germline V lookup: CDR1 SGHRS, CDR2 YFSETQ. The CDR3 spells CASSIGLAKGDTQYF. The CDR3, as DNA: TGCGCCAGCAGCATAGGACTAGCGAAAGGAGATACGCAGTATTTT.

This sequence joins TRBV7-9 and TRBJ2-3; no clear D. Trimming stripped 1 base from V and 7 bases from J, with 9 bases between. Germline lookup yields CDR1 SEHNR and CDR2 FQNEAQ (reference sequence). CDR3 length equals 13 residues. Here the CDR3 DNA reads TGTGCCAGCAGCTTAGGTTCTAGGAATACGCAGTATTTT. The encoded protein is CASSLGSRNTQYF. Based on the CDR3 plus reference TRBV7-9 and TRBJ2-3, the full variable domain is DTGVSQNPRHKITKRGQNVTFRCDPISEHNRLYWYRQTLGQGPEFLTYFQNEAQLEKSRLLSDRFSAERPKGSFSTLEIQRTEQGDSAMYLCASSLGSRNTQYFGPGTRLTVL.

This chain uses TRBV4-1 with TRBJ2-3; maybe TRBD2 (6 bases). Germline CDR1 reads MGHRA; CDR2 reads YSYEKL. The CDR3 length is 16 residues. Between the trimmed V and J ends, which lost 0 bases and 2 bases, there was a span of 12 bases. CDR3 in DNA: TGCGCCAGCAGCCAAGATCGGGGAGGTTACACAGATACGCAGTATTTT. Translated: CASSQDRGGYTDTQYF.

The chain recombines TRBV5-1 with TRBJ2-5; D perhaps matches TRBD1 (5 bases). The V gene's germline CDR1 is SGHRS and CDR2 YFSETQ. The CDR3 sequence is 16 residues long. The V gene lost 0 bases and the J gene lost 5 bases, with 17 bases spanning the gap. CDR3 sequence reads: CASSLAVQGDVETQYF. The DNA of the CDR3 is TGCGCCAGCAGCTTGGCCGTTCAGGGTGATGTGGAGACCCAGTACTTC.

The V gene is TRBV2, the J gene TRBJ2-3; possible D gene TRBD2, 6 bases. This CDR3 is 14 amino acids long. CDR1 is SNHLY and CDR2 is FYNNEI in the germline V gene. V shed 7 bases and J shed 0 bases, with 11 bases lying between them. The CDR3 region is CASKEGLSTDTQYF. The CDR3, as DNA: TGTGCCAGCAAGGAGGGACTTAGCACAGATACGCAGTATTTT.

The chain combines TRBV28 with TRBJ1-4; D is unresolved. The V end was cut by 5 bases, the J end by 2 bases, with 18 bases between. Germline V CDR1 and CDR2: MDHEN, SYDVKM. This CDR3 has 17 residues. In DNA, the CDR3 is TGTGCCAGCAGTGGGAACCGGGGTTTTGGGACTAATGAAAAACTGTTTTTT. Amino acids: CASSGNRGFGTNEKLFF.

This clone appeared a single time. The CDR3 sequence is CASSKNPITSGGLETQYF. The CDR3 DNA is TGCGCCAGCAGCAAAAACCCGATAACTAGCGGGGGATTAGAGACCCAGTACTTC. The V gene is TRBV4-1, the J gene TRBJ2-5, with 11 bases matching TRBD2. V gave up 5 bases and J gave up 4 bases; unmatched junction bases: 15. From germline, CDR1 is MGHRA and CDR2 YSYEKL. The CDR3 has 18 amino acids.

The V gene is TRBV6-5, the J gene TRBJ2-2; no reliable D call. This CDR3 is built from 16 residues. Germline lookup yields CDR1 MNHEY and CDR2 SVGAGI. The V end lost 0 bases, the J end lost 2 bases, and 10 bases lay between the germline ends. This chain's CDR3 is CASSYSPAVNTGELFF. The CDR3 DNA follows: TGTGCCAGCAGTTACTCCCCCGCGGTAAACACCGGGGAGCTGTTTTTT.

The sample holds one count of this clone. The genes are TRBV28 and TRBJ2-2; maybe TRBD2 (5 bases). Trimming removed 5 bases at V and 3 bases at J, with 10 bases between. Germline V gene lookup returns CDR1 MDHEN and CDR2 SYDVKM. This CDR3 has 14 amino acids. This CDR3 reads CASSLAGYTGELFF. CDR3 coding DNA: TGTGCCAGCAGTCTAGCCGGCTACACCGGGGAGCTGTTTTTT.

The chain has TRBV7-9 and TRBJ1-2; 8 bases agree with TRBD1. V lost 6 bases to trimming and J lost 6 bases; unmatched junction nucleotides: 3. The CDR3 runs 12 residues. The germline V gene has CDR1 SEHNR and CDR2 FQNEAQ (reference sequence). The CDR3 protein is CASRGRGHGYTF. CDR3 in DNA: TGTGCCAGCAGGGGCAGGGGGCATGGCTACACCTTC.

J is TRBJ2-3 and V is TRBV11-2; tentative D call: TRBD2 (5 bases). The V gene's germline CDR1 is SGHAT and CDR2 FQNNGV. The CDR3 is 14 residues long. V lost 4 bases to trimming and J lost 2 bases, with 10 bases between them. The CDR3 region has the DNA TGTGCCAGCAGCTCCCACGGGGTCACAGATACGCAGTATTTT. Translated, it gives CASSSHGVTDTQYF.

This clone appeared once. The CDR3 DNA reads as TGTGCCAGCAGTTTGAGGCCCGCCTGGGGACTAGCGGGATCCTGGACCCAGTACTTC. Its translation is CASSLRPAWGLAGSWTQYF. This chain uses TRBV27 with TRBJ2-5; 13 nucleotides align to TRBD2. The CDR3 has 19 amino acids. V trimming: 3 bases; J trimming: 7 bases; junction bases outside the gene matches: 17. Germline loops: CDR1 MNHEY, CDR2 SMNVEV (reference sequence).

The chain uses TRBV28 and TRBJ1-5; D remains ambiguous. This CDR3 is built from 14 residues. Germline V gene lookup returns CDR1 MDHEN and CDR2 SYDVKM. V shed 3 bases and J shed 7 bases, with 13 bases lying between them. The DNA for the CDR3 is TGTGCCAGCAGTTTTAGTAACGGGAGGCAGCCCCAGCATTTT. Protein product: CASSFSNGRQPQHF.

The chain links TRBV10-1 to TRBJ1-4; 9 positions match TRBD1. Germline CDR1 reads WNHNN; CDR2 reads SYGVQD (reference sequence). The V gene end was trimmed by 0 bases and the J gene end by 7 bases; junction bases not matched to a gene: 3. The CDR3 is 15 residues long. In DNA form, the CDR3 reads TGCGCCAGCAGTGAGTCGACAGGGGGTATTGAAAAACTGTTTTTT. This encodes CASSESTGGIEKLFF.

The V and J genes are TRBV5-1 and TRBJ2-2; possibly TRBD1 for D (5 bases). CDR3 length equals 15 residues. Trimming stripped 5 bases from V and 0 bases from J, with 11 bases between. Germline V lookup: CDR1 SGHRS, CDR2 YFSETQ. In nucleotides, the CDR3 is TGCGCCAGCAGGGATTCCAGGGCGAACACCGGGGAGCTGTTTTTT. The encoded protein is CASRDSRANTGELFF.

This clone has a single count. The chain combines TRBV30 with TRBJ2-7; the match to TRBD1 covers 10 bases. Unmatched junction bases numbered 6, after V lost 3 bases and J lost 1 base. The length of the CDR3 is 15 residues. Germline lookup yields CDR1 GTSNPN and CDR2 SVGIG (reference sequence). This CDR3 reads CAWRLDRGISYEQYF. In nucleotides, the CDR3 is TGTGCCTGGAGGTTGGACAGGGGGATTTCCTACGAGCAGTACTTC.

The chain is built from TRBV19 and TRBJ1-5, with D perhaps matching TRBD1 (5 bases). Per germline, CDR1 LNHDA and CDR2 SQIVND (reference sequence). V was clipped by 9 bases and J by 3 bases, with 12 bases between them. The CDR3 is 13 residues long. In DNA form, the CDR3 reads TGTGCCAGCCTGGCAGGGAACAATCAGCCCCAGCATTTT. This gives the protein CASLAGNNQPQHF.

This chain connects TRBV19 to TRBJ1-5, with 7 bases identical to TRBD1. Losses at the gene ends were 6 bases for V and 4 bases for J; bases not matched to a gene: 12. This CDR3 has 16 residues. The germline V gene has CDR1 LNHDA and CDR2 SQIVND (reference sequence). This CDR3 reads CASSPLTPDRNQPQHF. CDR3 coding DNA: TGTGCCAGTAGCCCACTAACCCCGGACAGGAATCAGCCCCAGCATTTT.

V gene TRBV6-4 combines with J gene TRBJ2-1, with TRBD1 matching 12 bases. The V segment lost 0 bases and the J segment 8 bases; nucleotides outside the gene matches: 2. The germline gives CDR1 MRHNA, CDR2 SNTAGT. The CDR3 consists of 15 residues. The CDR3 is CASSDSGQGAYEQFF. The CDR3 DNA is TGTGCCAGCAGTGACTCGGGACAGGGGGCGTATGAGCAGTTCTTC.

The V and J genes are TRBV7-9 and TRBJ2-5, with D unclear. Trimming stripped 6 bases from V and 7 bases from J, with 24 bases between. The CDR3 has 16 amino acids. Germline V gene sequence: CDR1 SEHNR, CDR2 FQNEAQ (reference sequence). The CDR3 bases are TGTGCCAGCAGACCGACCGACGGAGTCCGGCAGCCGACCCAGTACTTC. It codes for CASRPTDGVRQPTQYF.

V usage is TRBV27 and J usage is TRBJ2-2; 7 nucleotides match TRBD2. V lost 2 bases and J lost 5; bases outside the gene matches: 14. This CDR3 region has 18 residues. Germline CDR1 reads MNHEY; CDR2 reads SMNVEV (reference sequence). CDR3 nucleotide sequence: TGTGCCAGCAGTTTAATGGGGGAGGCGGGAGTGGGTACCGGGGAGCTGTTTTTT. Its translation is CASSLMGEAGVGTGELFF.

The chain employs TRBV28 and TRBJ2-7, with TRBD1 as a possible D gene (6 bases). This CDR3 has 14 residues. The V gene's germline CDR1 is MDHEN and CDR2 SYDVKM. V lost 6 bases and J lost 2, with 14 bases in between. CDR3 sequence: CASRGDRSPYEQYF. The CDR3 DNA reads TGTGCCAGCAGGGGCGACAGGAGCCCCTACGAGCAGTACTTC.

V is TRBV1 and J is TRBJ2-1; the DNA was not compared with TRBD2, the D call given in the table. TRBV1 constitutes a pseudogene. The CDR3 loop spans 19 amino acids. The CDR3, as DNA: TGCACCAGCATTGATCCTGCGGGAGGGCCTAAGAGCTCCTACAATGAGCAGTTCTTC. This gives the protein CTSIDPAGGPKSSYNEQFF.

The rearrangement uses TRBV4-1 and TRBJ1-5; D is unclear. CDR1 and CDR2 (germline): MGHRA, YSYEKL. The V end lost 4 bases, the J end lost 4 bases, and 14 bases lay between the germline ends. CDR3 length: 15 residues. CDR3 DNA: TGCGCCAGCAGCCCGGGATTTTATGGTAATCAGCCCCAGCATTTT. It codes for CASSPGFYGNQPQHF.

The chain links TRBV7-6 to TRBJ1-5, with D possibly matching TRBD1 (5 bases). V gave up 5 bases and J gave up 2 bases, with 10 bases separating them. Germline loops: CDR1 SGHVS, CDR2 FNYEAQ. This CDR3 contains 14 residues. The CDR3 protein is CASSRGSGNQPQHF. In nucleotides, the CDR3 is TGTGCCAGCAGCCGGGGGTCGGGCAATCAGCCCCAGCATTTT.